This T cell receptor beta chain emerged from a study of blood T cell repertoires in COVID-19. Study in general: Some COVID-19 samples were acute and others convalescent; all came from the United States, Italy and Spain.

Measured with immunoSEQ multiplex PCR; TCRdb has only the in-frame clones, and not every one. Of 300,000 to 350,000 clones listed, approximately 83% are singletons. In terms of age and location, participants ranged from roughly 18 to 95 years and lived in about two dozen US areas. V gave up 2 bases and J gave up 5 bases; unmatched junction bases: 1. The CDR3 covers 13 residues. The germline V gene encodes CDR1 SQVTM and CDR2 ANQGSEA. Sequencing was done on a sample of PBMCs or T cells enriched from blood (not recorded which). The V gene is TRBV29-1, the J gene TRBJ2-1, with 9 bases identical to TRBD2. The TCR was taken from a man between 25 and 39 years old who had recovered from COVID-19. Written as DNA, the CDR3 is TGCAGCGTTGAATCTAGCGGGAACAATGAGCAGTTCTTC. Its protein is CSVESSGNNEQFF.